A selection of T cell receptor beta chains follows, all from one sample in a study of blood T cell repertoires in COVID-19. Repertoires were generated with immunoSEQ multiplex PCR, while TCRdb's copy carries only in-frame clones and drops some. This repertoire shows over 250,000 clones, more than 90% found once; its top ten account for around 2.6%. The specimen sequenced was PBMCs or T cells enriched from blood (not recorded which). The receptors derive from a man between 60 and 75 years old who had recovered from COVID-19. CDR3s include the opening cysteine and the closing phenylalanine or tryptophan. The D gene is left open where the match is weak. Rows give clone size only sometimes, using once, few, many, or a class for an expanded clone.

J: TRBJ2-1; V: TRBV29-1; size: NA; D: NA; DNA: TGCAGCCTCGAGATAGGGGGCTCCTACAATGAGCAGTTCTTC; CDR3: CSLEIGGSYNEQFF
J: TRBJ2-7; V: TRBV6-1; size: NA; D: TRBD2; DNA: TGTGCCAGCAGTGAAGGACTAGCGGGGTACGAGCAGTACTTC; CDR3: CASSEGLAGYEQYF
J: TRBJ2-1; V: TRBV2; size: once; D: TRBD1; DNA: TGTGCCAGCAGCTACAGGGGGACCTACAATGAGCAGTTCTTC; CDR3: CASSYRGTYNEQFF
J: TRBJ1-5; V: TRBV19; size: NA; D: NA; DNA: TGTGCCAGTACCCCGTTATGGGCAGGGAGCAATCAGCCCCAGCATTTT; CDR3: CASTPLWAGSNQPQHF
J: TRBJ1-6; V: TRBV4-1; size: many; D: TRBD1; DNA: TGCGCCAGCAGCCAAACACAGGGGGTGAATTCACCCCTCCACTTT; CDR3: CASSQTQGVNSPLHF
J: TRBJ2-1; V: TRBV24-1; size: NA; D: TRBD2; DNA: TGTGCCACCAGTGATGCGAGCGGGAGCAGGGGTTTCCATGAGCAGTTCTTC; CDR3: CATSDASGSRGFHEQFF
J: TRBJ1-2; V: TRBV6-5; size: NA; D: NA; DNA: TGTGCCAGCAGCCTTGGTAGTGACTATGGCTACACCTTC; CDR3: CASSLGSDYGYTF
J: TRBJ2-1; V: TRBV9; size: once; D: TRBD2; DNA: TGTGCCAGCAGCTTAAGGACTAGCGGCTCCTACAATGAGCAGTTCTTC; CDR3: CASSLRTSGSYNEQFF
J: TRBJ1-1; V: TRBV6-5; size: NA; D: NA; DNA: TGTGCCAGCAGCATGCAGGTCTGGGACACTGAAGCTTTCTTT; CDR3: CASSMQVWDTEAFF
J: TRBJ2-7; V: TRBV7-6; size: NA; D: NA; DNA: TGTGCCAGCAGCTTAAGCACCGGGATCGCCTACGAGCAGTACTTC; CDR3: CASSLSTGIAYEQYF
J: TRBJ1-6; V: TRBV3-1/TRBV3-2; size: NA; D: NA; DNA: TGTGCCAGCAGCCAAGGGGCCAATTCACCCCTCCACTTT; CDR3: CASSQGANSPLHF
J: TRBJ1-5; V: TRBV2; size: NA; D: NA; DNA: TGTGCCAGCAGTGAAGGCAGGGTCAATCAGCCCCAGCATTTT; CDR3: CASSEGRVNQPQHF
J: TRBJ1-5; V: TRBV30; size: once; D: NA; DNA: TGTGCCTGGAGTGCGCAAGGGGGGCCCCAGCATTTT; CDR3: CAWSAQGGPQHF
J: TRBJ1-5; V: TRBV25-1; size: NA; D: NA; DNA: TGTGCCAGCAGTGAATCGAACGCAGGCTGGCCCCAGCATTTT; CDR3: CASSESNAGWPQHF
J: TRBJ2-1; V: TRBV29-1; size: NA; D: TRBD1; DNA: TGCAGCGCGGGGACAGGGCAGAATGAGCAGTTCTTC; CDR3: CSAGTGQNEQFF
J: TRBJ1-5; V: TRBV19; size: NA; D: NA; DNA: TGTGCCAGTAGTATGGGCAATAGCAATCAGCCCCAGCATTTT; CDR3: CASSMGNSNQPQHF
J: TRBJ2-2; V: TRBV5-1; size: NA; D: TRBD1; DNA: TGCGCCAGCAGCTTGTCACAGGGGGGCGCCGGGGAGCTGTTTTTT; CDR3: CASSLSQGGAGELFF
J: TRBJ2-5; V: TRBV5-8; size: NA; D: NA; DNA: TGTGCCAGCAGCAGTCTAGCGCAAGAGACCCAGTACTTC; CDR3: CASSSLAQETQYF
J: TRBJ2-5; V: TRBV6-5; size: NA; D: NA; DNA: TGTGCCAGCAGTTACTCGGCCACTCCGAGGATAGAGACCCAGTACTTC; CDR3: CASSYSATPRIETQYF
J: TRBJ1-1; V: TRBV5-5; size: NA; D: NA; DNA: TGTGCCAGCAGCTTGTCGGTCCCATCTCGGAGCGGCACTGAAGCTTTCTTT; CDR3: CASSLSVPSRSGTEAFF
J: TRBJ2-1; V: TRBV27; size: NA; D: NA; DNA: TGTGCCAGCAAGAGCGGAGGGAATGAGCAGTTCTTC; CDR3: CASKSGGNEQFF
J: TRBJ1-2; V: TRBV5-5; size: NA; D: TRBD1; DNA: TGTGCCAGCAGCGATCCGGGACAGGGATACTATGGCTACACCTTC; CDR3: CASSDPGQGYYGYTF
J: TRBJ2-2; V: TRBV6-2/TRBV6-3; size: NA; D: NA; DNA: TGTGCCAGCAGTTTATACGGTTACACCGGGGAGCTGTTTTTT; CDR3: CASSLYGYTGELFF
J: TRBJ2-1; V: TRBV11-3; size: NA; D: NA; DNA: TGTGCCAGCAGCGGCGGACAGAGCTCCTACAATGAGCAGTTCTTC; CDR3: CASSGGQSSYNEQFF
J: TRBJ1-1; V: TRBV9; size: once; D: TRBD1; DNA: TGTGCCAGCAGCGTAGCTACCTGGGTACCGGGACAGATGAACACTGAAGCTTTCTTT; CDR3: CASSVATWVPGQMNTEAFF
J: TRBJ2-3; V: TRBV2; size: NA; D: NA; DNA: TGTGCCAGCAAGGGTCTAGCGACGCACACAGATACGCAGTATTTT; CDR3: CASKGLATHTDTQYF
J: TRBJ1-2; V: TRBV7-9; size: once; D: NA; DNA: TGTGCCAGCAGCTTAGACGTTCAGGGGAAAGGGTCTATTTATGGCTACACCTTC; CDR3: CASSLDVQGKGSIYGYTF
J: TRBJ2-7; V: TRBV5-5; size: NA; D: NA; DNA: TGTGCCAGCAGCCGAGCAGGCTCCTACGAGCAGTACTTC; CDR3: CASSRAGSYEQYF
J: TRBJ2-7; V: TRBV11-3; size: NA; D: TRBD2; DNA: TGTGCCAGCAGCTTAGAAGGGAGTTTGACTAGCGGGAGAAGCTCCTACGAGCAGTACTTC; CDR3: CASSLEGSLTSGRSSYEQYF
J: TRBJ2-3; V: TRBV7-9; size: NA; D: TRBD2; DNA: TGTGCCAGCGCCCTAGCGGGGGGGTCCACAGATACGCAGTATTTT; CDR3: CASALAGGSTDTQYF
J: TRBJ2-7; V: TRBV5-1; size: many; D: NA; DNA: TGCGCCAGCAGCTCCCCGGGATTCAACGAGCAGTACTTC; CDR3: CASSSPGFNEQYF
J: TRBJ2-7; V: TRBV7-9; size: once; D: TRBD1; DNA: TGTGCCAGCAGCTTAGGCCCGGGACAGACCTACGAGCAGTACTTC; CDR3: CASSLGPGQTYEQYF
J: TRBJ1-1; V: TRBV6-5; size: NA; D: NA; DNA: TGTGCCAGCAGCCAAACAGGGACACTCGTTGGTTTCTTT; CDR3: CASSQTGTLVGFF
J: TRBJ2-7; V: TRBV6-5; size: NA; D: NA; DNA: TGTGCCAGCATCGTAGCGGTTGCCGGCTCCTACGAGCAGTACTTC; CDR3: CASIVAVAGSYEQYF
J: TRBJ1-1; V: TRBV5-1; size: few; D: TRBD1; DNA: TGCGCCAGCAGCTTGGGAGGACAGGACCGAATTCAAGCTTTCTTT; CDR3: CASSLGGQDRIQAFF
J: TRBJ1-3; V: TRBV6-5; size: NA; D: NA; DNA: TGTGCCAGCAGTTTTAGCTCTGGAAACACCATATATTTT; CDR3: CASSFSSGNTIYF
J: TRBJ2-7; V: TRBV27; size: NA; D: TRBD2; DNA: TGTGCCAGCAGCCCGACTAGCGGGAGCTCCTACGAGCAGTACTTC; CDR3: CASSPTSGSSYEQYF
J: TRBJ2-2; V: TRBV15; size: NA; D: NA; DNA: TGTGCCACCAGCACTGCGGCACCAAACACCGGGGAGCTGTTTTTT; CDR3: CATSTAAPNTGELFF
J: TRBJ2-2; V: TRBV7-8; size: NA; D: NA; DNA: TGTGCCAGCAGCCCTTCGCAAGGGACAACCACCGGGGAGCTGTTTTTT; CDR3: CASSPSQGTTTGELFF
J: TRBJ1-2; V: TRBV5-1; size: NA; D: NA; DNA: TGCGCCAGCAGCTTGGCTGTCGGGGGTGTTGGGGGCTACACCTTC; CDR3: CASSLAVGGVGGYTF
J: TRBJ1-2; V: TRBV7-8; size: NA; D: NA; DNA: TGTGCCAGCAGCCTTAACAGGGTACGCTATGGCTACACCTTC; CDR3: CASSLNRVRYGYTF
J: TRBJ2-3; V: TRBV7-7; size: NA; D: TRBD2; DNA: TGTGCTAGCAGCCTCGGACTAGCGGGGGGGAGAGATACGCAGTATTTT; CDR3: CASSLGLAGGRDTQYF
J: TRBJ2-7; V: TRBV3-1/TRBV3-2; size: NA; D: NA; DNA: TGTGCCAGCAGCCAAACCGGGGCAGGGGAGTACGAGCAGTACTTC; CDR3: CASSQTGAGEYEQYF
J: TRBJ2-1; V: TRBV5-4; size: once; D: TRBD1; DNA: TGTGCCAGCAGCTTGGGACAGGGCCGCTACAATGAGCAGTTCTTC; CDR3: CASSLGQGRYNEQFF
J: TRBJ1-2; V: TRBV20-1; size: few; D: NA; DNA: TGCAGTGCCAAGGAGGGGACTGGCTACACCTTC; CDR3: CSAKEGTGYTF
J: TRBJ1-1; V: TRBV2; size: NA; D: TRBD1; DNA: TGTGCCAGCAGGGGCCAGGGGGACACTGAAGCTTTCTTT; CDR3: CASRGQGDTEAFF